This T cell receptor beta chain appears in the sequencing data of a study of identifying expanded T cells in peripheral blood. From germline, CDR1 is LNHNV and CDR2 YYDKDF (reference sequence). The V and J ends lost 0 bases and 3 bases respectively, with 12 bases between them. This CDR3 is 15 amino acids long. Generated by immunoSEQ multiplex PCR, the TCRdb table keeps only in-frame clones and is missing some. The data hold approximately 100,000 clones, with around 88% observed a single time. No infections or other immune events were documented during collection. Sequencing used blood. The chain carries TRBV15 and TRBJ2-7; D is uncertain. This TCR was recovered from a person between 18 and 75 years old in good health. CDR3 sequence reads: CATSRERGFYYEQYF. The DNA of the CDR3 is TGTGCCACCAGCAGAGAGCGCGGATTTTACTACGAGCAGTACTTC.